Each of the 21 T cell receptor beta chains below was sequenced from the same sample in a study of shared clonotypes between healthy human individuals. The table came from immunoSEQ multiplex PCR; TCRdb's copy has only in-frame clones and leaves some out. Found here are roughly 1 million clones, about 74% of them singletons; the top ten hold about 1.5%. The sequencing input was memory CD4+ T cells sorted from blood. Subset: CD45RA-negative fraction. The source is a man aged 18 to 30 in good health.

The rearrangement joins TRBV18 to TRBJ1-1; TRBD1 matches 8 bases. Germline CDR1 KGHSH, CDR2 LQKENI. The V segment lost 8 bases and the J segment 1 base; nucleotides outside the gene matches: 0. The CDR3 totals 12 residues. CDR3: CASGTGNTEAFF. The DNA for the CDR3 is TGTGCCAGCGGGACAGGGAACACTGAAGCTTTCTTT.

The CDR3 nucleotides read TGTGCCAGCAGCTTAGGCCGGGGCAAAGCTGGAAACACCATATATTTT. This translates into CASSLGRGKAGNTIYF. This rearrangement joins TRBV7-9 to TRBJ1-3; a possible D gene is TRBD1 (5 bases). Per germline, CDR1 SEHNR and CDR2 FQNEAQ (reference sequence). The CDR3 is 16 amino acids. V gave up 1 base and J gave up 2 bases, with 12 bases separating them.

This chain connects TRBV30 to TRBJ1-1, with D uncertain. The CDR3 contains 11 residues. Trimming stripped 2 bases from V and 8 bases from J, with 9 bases between. Germline V gives CDR1 GTSNPN, CDR2 SVGIG (reference sequence). The CDR3 DNA reads TGTGCCTGGAGTAACAGCAAAGAAGCTTTCTTT. Translated: CAWSNSKEAFF.

The chain employs TRBV19 and TRBJ1-2, with 10 nucleotides matching TRBD1. This CDR3 contains 15 residues. CDR1 is LNHDA, CDR2 SQIVND, per germline (reference sequence). V lost 3 bases and J lost 8; bases outside the gene matches: 9. CDR3 sequence: CASSITGTGEDGYTF. The CDR3 bases are TGTGCCAGTAGTATCACCGGGACAGGGGAGGACGGCTACACCTTC.

The chain combines TRBV10-3 with TRBJ2-1, with D uncertain. The V gene's germline CDR1 is ENHRY and CDR2 SYGVKD. Trimming shortened V by 2 bases and J by 13 bases, and 15 bases separated the two germline ends. This CDR3 has 13 residues. In DNA, the CDR3 is TGTGCCATCAGTGAGCCACATTCAAGCGCCCAGTTCTTC. Translating it yields CAISEPHSSAQFF.

The gene calls are TRBV5-1 and TRBJ2-1; 7 positions match TRBD2. The length of the CDR3 is 17 residues. The V gene end was trimmed by 0 bases and the J gene end by 0 bases; junction bases not matched to a gene: 6. Germline V gives CDR1 SGHRS, CDR2 YFSETQ. CDR3 in amino acids: CASSLAGGYRSYNEQFF. The CDR3 DNA reads as TGCGCCAGCAGCTTGGCGGGGGGATACCGCTCCTACAATGAGCAGTTCTTC.

This sequence joins TRBV2 and TRBJ2-3; tentatively, D is TRBD1 or TRBD2 (5 bases each). V was trimmed by 2 bases and J by 2 bases, leaving 8 bases between them. CDR3 size: 14 residues. Germline loops: CDR1 SNHLY, CDR2 FYNNEI. The CDR3 DNA sequence: TGTGCCAGCAGTGAACAGGGAGACACAGATACGCAGTATTTT. As protein: CASSEQGDTDTQYF.

As to this clone: Distinct nucleotide sequences in the sample also encode this CDR3. This chain joins TRBV5-1 and TRBJ1-3; D not resolved. The V gene's germline CDR1 is SGHRS and CDR2 YFSETQ. Trimming left V 4 bases short and J 2 bases short, with 10 bases between. The CDR3 extends over 14 amino acids. CDR3 coding DNA: TGCGCCAGCAGCCCCGCGGGCGCTGGAAACACCATATATTTT. This translates into CASSPAGAGNTIYF.

The chain carries TRBV6-5 and TRBJ1-2; tentative D call: TRBD1 (6 bases). V lost 7 bases and J lost 4, with 13 bases in between. The CDR3 totals 13 residues. CDR1 MNHEY and CDR2 SVGAGI come from the germline V gene. Here the CDR3 reads CASNPDRTYGYTF. DNA of the CDR3: TGTGCCAGCAACCCGGACAGAACCTATGGCTACACCTTC.

The V and J genes are TRBV29-1 and TRBJ2-2; 7 nucleotides agree with TRBD1. This CDR3 contains 13 residues. The trim removed 6 bases at V and 5 bases at J, leaving 6 bases unmatched. CDR1 is SQVTM and CDR2 is ANQGSEA in the germline V gene. The CDR3 loop is CSVDPTGTGELFF. The CDR3 coding sequence is TGCAGCGTGGACCCGACAGGGACCGGGGAGCTGTTTTTT.

The V and J genes are TRBV7-3 and TRBJ1-1; D ambiguous. The ends were cut back, 1 base at V and 2 bases at J, with 5 bases in the middle. This CDR3 is built from 13 residues. Germline-derived CDR1 and CDR2 are SGHTA and FQGTGA. The CDR3 is CASSLRPNTEAFF. In DNA, the CDR3 is TGTGCCAGCAGCTTAAGACCCAACACTGAAGCTTTCTTT.

This CDR3 is CASSLGLAGSPWTDTQYF. The DNA for the CDR3 is TGTGCCAGCAGCTTAGGACTAGCGGGTTCTCCTTGGACAGATACGCAGTATTTT. The rearrangement uses TRBV7-2 and TRBJ2-3; TRBD2 aligns across 10 bases. J gave up 3 bases and V 1 base, and 10 bases lay outside the gene matches. CDR1 SGHTA and CDR2 FQGNSA come from the germline V gene. The CDR3 is 18 amino acids.

The rearrangement uses TRBV19 and TRBJ2-1; no definite D call. Trimming left V 4 bases short and J 0 bases short, with 10 bases between. Per germline, CDR1 LNHDA and CDR2 SQIVND (reference sequence). The CDR3 has 15 residues. The CDR3 DNA reads TGTGCCAGTAGTAAAACCGGGTCCTCCTACAATGAGCAGTTCTTC. It codes for CASSKTGSSYNEQFF.

V usage is TRBV27 and J usage is TRBJ2-3; D unclear. Trimming took 8 bases from V and 2 from J, leaving 11 bases between them. This CDR3 has 13 residues. Looked up from germline, CDR1 is MNHEY and CDR2 is SMNVEV (reference sequence). CDR3 coding DNA: TGTGCCAGCTCATCGTATACCACAGATACGCAGTATTTT. It is translated as CASSSYTTDTQYF.

Comments on this clone: The same CDR3 can be traced to other DNA sequences in this sample. The chain couples TRBV7-3 to TRBJ2-5, with TRBD1 matching 7 bases. CDR3 length: 13 residues. Trimming removed 5 bases from V and 5 bases from J; junction bases left unmatched: 5. The germline V gene has CDR1 SGHTA and CDR2 FQGTGA. CDR3 bases: TGTGCCAGCAGCCGGGGACAGCAGGAGACCCAGTACTTC. As protein: CASSRGQQETQYF.

CDR3 bases: TGTGCCAGCTCACGAGGGGCTTCTTCAACTAATGAAAAACTGTTTTTT. It yields the protein CASSRGASSTNEKLFF. The J gene is TRBJ1-4, the V gene TRBV18; D is perhaps TRBD1 (5 bases). Trimming shortened V by 4 bases and J by 0 bases, and 12 bases separated the two germline ends. Germline V CDR1 and CDR2: KGHSH, LQKENI. There are 16 residues in the CDR3.

CDR3 protein: CASSFNVDSYEQYF. CDR3 nucleotides: TGTGCCAGCAGTTTTAATGTTGACAGCTACGAGCAGTACTTC. The chain uses TRBV6-6 and TRBJ2-7; weak D call: TRBD1 (5 bases). Looked up from germline, CDR1 is MNHNY and CDR2 is SVGAGI (reference sequence). The CDR3 loop spans 14 amino acids. The ends were cut back, 4 bases at V and 3 bases at J, with 13 bases in the middle.

The chain has TRBV6-1 and TRBJ2-1; D uncertain. Germline V gene sequence: CDR1 MNHNS, CDR2 SASEGT. V dropped 1 base and J dropped 12 bases, with 13 bases sitting between them. This CDR3 is built from 13 residues. The DNA of the CDR3 is TGTGCCAGCAGTGAAGACGGGCCGCCGGGGCAGTTCTTC. It translates to CASSEDGPPGQFF.

J is TRBJ2-2 and V is TRBV10-3, with 7 bases fitting TRBD1. Trimming removed 3 bases from V and 6 bases from J; junction bases left unmatched: 7. This CDR3 has 15 residues. Germline assignment: CDR1 ENHRY and CDR2 SYGVKD. The CDR3 protein is CAISERQGAAGELFF. For the CDR3, the DNA is TGTGCCATCAGTGAAAGACAGGGAGCAGCCGGGGAGCTGTTTTTT.

The chain is built from TRBV10-3 and TRBJ2-5, with D perhaps being TRBD1 or TRBD2 (5 bases each). Germline values: CDR1 ENHRY, CDR2 SYGVKD. Deletions cut 10 bases from V and 0 bases from J, with 12 bases between. The CDR3 length is 13 residues. The CDR3 loop reads CATGDGYQETQYF. CDR3 in DNA: TGTGCCACCGGGGACGGATACCAAGAGACCCAGTACTTC.

The CDR3 nucleotides read TGTGCCAGCAGCTTGTCCGCACTCTCGAACTCCTACGAGCAGTACTTC. Its translation is CASSLSALSNSYEQYF. V and J are TRBV5-5 and TRBJ2-7; the D is unclear. From germline, CDR1 is SGHKS and CDR2 YYEKEE (reference sequence). The V and J ends lost 1 base and 0 bases respectively, with 14 bases between them. The CDR3 extends over 16 amino acids.